The source of this T cell receptor beta chain is a study of blood T cell repertoires in COVID-19. Study at large: Donors in the United States, Italy and Spain gave samples during acute or convalescent COVID-19.

Using immunoSEQ multiplex PCR, the repertoire was profiled, and TCRdb retains in-frame clones only, with some absent. The sample carries 95,000 to 150,000 clones, around 86% recorded once. This clone came up a few times. The source is a man in his forties or fifties with acute or convalescent COVID-19. Input material: peripheral blood.

The CDR3 is CASSCSGRSYTEAFF. CDR3 nucleotide sequence: TGCGCCAGCAGTTGTAGCGGCAGGTCCTACACTGAAGCTTTCTTT. The rearrangement links TRBV10-1 to TRBJ1-1; D unresolved. This CDR3 is 15 amino acids long. V was shortened by 5 bases and J by 3 bases, with 16 bases between the two germline ends. Germline loops: CDR1 WNHNN, CDR2 SYGVQD (reference sequence).